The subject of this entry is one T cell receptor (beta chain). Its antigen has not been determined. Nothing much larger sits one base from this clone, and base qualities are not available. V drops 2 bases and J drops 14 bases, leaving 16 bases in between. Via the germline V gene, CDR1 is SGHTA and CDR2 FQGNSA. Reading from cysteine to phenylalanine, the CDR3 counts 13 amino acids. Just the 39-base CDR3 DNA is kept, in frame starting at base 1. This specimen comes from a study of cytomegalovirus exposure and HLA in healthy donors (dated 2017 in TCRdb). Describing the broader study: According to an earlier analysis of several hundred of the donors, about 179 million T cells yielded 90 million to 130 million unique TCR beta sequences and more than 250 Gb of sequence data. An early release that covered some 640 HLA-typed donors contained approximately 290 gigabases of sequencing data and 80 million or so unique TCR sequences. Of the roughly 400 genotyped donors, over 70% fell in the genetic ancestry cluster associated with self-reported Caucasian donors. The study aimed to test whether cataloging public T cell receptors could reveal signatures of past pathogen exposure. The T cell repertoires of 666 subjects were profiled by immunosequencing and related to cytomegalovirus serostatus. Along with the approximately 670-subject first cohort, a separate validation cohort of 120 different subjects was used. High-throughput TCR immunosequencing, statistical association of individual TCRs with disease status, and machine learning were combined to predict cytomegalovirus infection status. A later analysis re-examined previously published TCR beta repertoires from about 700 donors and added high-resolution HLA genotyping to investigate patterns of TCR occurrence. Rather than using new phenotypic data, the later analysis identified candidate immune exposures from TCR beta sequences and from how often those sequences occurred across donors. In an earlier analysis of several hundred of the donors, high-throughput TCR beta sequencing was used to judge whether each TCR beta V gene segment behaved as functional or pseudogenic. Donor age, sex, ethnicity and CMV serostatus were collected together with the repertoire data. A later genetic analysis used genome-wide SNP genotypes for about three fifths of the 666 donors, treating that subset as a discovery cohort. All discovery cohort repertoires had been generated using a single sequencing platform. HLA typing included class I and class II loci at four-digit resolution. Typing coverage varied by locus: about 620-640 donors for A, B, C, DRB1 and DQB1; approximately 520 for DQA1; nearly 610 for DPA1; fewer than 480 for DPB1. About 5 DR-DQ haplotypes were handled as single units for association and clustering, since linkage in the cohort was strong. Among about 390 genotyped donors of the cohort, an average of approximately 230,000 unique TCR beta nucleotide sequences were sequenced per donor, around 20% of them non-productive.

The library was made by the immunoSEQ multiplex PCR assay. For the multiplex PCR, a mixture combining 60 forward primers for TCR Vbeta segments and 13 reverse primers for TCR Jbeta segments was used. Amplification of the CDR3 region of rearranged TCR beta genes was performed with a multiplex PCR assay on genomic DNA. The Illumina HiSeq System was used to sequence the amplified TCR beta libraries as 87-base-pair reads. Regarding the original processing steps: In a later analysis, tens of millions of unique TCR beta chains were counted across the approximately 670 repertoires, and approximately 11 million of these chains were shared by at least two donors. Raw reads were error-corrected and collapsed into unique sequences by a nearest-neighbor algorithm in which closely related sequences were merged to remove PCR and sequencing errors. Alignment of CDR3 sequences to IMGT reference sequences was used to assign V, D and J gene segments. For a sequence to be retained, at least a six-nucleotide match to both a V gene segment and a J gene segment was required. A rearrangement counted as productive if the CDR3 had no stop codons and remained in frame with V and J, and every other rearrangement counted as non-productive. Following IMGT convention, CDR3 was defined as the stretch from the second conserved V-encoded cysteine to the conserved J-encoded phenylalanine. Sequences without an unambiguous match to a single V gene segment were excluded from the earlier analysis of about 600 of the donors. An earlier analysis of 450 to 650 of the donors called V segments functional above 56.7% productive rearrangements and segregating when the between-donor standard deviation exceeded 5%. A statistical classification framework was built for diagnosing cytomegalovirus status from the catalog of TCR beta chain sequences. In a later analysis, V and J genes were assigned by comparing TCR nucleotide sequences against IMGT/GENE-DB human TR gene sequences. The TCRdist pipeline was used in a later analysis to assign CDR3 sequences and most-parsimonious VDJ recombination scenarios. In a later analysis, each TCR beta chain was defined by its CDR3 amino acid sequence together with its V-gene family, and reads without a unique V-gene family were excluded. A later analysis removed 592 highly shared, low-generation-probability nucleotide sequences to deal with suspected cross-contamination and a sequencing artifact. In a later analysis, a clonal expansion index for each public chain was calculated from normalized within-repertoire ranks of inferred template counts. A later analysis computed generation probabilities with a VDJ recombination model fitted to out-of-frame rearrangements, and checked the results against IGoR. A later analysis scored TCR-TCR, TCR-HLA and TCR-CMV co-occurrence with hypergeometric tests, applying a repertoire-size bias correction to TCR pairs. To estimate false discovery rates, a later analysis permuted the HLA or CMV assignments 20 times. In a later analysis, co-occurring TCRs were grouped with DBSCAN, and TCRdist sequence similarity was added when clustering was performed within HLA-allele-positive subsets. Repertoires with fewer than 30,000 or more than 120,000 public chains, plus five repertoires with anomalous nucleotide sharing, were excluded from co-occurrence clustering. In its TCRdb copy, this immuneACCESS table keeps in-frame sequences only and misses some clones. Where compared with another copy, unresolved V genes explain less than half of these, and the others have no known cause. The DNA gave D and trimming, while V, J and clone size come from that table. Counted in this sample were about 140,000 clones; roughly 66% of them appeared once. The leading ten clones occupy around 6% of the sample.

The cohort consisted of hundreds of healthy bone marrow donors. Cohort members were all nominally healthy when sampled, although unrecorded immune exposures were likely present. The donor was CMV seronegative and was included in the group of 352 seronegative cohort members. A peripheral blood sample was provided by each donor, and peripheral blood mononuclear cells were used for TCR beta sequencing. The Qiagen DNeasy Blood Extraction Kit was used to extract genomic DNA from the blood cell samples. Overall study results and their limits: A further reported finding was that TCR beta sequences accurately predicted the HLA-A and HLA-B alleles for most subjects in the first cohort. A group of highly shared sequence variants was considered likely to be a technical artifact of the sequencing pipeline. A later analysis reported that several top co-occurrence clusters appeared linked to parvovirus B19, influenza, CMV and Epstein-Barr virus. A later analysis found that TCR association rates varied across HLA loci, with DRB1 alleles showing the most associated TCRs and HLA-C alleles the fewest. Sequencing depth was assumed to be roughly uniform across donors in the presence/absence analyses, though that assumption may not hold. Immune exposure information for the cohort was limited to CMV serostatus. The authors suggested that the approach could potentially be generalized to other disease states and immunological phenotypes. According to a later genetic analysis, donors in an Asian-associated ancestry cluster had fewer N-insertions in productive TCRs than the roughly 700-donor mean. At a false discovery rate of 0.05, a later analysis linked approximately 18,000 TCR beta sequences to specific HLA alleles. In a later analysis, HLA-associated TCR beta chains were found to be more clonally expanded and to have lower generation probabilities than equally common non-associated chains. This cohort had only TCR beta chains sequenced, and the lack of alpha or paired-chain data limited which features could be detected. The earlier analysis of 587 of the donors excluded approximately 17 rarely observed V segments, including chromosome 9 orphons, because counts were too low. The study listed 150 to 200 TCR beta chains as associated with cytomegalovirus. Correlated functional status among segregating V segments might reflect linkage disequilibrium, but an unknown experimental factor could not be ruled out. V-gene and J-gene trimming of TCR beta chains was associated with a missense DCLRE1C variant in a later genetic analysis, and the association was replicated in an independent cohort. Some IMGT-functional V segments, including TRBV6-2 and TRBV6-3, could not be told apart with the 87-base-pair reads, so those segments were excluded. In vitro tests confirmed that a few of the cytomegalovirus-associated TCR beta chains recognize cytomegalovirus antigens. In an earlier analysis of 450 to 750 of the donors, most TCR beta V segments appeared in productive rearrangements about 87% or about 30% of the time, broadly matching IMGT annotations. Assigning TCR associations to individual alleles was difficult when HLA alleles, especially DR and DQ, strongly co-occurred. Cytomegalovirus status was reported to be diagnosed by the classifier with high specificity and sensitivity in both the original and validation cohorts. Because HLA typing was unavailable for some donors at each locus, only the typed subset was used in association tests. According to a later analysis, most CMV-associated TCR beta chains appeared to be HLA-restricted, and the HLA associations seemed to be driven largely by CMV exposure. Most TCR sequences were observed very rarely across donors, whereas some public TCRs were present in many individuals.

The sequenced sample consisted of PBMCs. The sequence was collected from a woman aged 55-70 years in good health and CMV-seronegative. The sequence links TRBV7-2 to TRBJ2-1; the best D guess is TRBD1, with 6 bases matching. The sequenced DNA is TGTGCCAGCAGCTTAAGGCGTGGGGGCGGAAAGTTCTTC. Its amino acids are CASSLRRGGGKFF.